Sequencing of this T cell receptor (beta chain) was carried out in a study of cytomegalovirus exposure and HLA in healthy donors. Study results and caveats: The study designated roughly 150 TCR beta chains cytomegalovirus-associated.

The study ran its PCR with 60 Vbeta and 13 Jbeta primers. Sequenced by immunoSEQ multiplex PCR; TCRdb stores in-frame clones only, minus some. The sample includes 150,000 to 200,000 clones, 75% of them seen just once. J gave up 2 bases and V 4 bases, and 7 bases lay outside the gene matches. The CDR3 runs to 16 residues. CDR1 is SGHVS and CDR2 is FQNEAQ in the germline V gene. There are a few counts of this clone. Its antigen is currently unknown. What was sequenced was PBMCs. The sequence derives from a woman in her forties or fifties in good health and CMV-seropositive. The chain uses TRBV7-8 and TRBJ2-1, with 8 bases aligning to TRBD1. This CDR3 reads CASSSPTGVPYNEQFF. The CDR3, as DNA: TGTGCCAGCAGCTCACCGACAGGGGTACCCTACAATGAGCAGTTCTTC.